These T cell receptor beta chains were read from a single sample in a study of shared clonotypes between healthy human individuals. Libraries were prepared by immunoSEQ multiplex PCR; TCRdb keeps only in-frame clonotypes and omits some of them. The sample comprises approximately 810,000 clones, over 90% of which are singletons, and around 24% rests with the top ten. The specimen sequenced was naive CD8+ T cells sorted from blood. The receptors stem from a man aged 25 to 45 in good health. The CDR3 runs from the conserved cysteine through the conserved F or W. D genes are given only for firm matches. Not all rows give a size; the values are once, few, many and, for expanded clones, a class.

size | D | J | V | CDR3 | DNA
NA | NA | TRBJ2-3 | TRBV27 | CASSLSGGPHQYF | TGTGCCAGCAGTTTATCGGGCGGGCCCCACCAGTATTTT
NA | NA | TRBJ2-2 | TRBV6-5 | CASSGYKGLFF | TGTGCCAGCAGTGGGTACAAGGGGCTGTTTTTT
NA | NA | TRBJ2-7 | TRBV5-8 | CASSLALVWEQYF | TGTGCCAGCAGCTTGGCCCTGGTGTGGGAGCAGTATTTC
NA | TRBD1 | TRBJ2-5 | TRBV7-9 | CASSLAGTGQETQYF | TGTGCCAGCAGCTTAGCCGGGACAGGACAAGAGACCCAGTACTTC
NA | NA | TRBJ2-1 | TRBV19 | CASSILLSRDSLRSYNEQFF | TGTGCCAGTAGTATTTTACTCAGCCGGGACTCACTTCGCTCCTACAATGAGCAGTTCTTC
NA | TRBD1 | TRBJ2-1 | TRBV4-1 | CASSQVGQGDEQFF | TGCGCCAGCAGCCAAGTAGGTCAGGGGGATGAGCAGTTCTTC
NA | NA | TRBJ2-7 | TRBV28 | CASSELPRWTADSYEQYF | TGTGCCAGCAGTGAACTCCCCCGCTGGACAGCGGACTCCTACGAGCAGTACTTC
NA | NA | TRBJ1-5 | TRBV19 | CASSIDPLQPQHF | TGTGCCAGTAGTATAGATCCATTGCAGCCCCAGCATTTT
NA | NA | TRBJ2-2 | TRBV7-6 | CASSLSKAGELFF | TGTGCCAGCAGCTTATCAAAGGCGGGGGAGCTGTTTTTT
NA | NA | TRBJ2-3 | TRBV6-5 | CASQPTGVTDTQYF | TGTGCCAGCCAACCCACGGGGGTCACAGATACGCAGTATTTT
few | NA | TRBJ1-5 | TRBV6-1 | CASSERRGRQPQHF | TGTGCCAGCAGTGAACGTAGGGGCAGGCAGCCCCAGCATTTT
NA | TRBD1 | TRBJ2-7 | TRBV5-1 | CASSSSGTGAYEQYF | TGCGCCAGCAGCTCATCCGGGACAGGGGCCTACGAGCAGTACTTC
NA | NA | TRBJ1-1 | TRBV4-3 | CASSQDEVANTEAFF | TGCGCCAGCAGCCAAGACGAGGTTGCCAACACTGAAGCTTTCTTT
once | NA | TRBJ2-3 | TRBV5-4 | CASSLDFTDTQYF | TGTGCCAGCAGCTTGGACTTCACAGATACGCAGTATTTT
few | NA | TRBJ1-1 | TRBV4-3 | CASPQRNTEAFF | TGCGCCAGCCCCCAACGGAACACTGAAGCTTTCTTT
once | NA | TRBJ2-3 | TRBV7-9 | CASSLSLTGSTDTQYF | TGTGCCAGCAGCTTATCGTTGACAGGTTCGACAGATACGCAGTATTTT
NA | NA | TRBJ2-2 | TRBV5-1 | CASSLLTALDTGELFF | TGCGCCAGCAGCTTGTTGACTGCCCTAGACACCGGGGAGCTGTTTTTT